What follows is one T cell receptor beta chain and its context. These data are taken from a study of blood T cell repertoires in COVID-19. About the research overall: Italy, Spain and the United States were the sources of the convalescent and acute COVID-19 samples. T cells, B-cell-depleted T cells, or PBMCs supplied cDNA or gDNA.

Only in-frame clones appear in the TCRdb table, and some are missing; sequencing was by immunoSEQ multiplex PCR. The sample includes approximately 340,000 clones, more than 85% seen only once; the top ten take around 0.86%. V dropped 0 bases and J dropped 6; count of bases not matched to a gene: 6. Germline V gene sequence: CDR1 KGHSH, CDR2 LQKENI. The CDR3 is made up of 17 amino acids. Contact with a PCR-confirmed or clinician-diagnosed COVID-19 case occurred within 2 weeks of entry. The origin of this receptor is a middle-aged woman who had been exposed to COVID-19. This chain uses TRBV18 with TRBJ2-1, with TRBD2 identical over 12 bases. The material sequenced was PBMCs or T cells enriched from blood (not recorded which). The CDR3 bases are TGTGCCAGCTCACCACCCAGGACTAGCGGGGTTATCAATGAGCAGTTCTTC. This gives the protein CASSPPRTSGVINEQFF.